The clone carrying this T cell receptor beta chain was observed a few times. What it binds is unknown. TCRdb reprocessed the PCR reads with MiXCR, giving one entry per CDR3 protein. The sample yields about 10,000 distinct CDR3 sequences, approximately 20% seen once. This record belongs to a study of molecular identifiers for immune sequencing clone quantification. V was pared by 3 bases and J by 5 bases, with 4 bases of the junction left unmatched. CDR1 MNHEY and CDR2 SMNVEV come from the germline V gene (reference sequence). The CDR3 runs 15 residues. Study findings and constraints: In naive cells, under 1% of molecules belonged to clones above 20 RNA copies, against over 98% in effector cells.

The TCR comes from a human donor in good health. Some libraries in this study had Jurkat cell RNA spiked in. The chain couples TRBV27 to TRBJ2-2, with 9 bases matching TRBD1. The sequenced material came from naive CD8+ T cells from blood, with Jurkat cell RNA spiked in. Stated subset: FACS-sorted CD8+CD4-CCR7+CD45RA+ naive T cells. The CDR3 sequence: CASSFTGGWTGELFF. CDR3 sequence (DNA): TGTGCCAGCAGTTTCACAGGGGGCTGGACCGGGGAGCTGTTTTTT.